This T cell receptor beta chain was identified in a study of cytomegalovirus exposure and HLA in healthy donors. About the research overall: Later, an analysis reported that the 95 to 150 validation repertoires had used the same platform as the roughly 650 first-cohort repertoires. Whole-study findings and limits: Through in vitro validation, a few CMV-associated chains were shown to be specific for CMV antigens. There were some public TCRs occurring in many donors, but most TCR sequences were rare.

Data came from immunoSEQ multiplex PCR; TCRdb stores just in-frame clones and leaves some out. This table has more than 55,000 clones, 80% to 95% appearing once. Comment on this clone: Antigen: not known.

V lost 2 bases, J lost 3 bases, and 8 bases lay in between. Per germline, CDR1 LNHDA and CDR2 SQIVND (reference sequence). CDR3 length: 13 residues. This clonotype was sampled from a man between 18 and 29 years old in good health and CMV-seronegative. The source material was PBMCs. V usage is TRBV19 and J usage is TRBJ2-7; the D gene is possibly TRBD1 (5 bases). The CDR3 is CASSIRGGYEQYF. The CDR3 nucleotides are TGTGCCAGTAGTATAAGGGGCGGCTACGAGCAGTACTTC.